This TCR beta chain was obtained from a study of Graves' ophthalmopathy and Graves' hyperthyroidism listed by TCRdb under 2018. Some background on the complete study: A patient counted as having stable hyperthyroidism if there was no progression to ophthalmopathy within 18 months of follow-up. TCR beta repertoire signatures were used to distinguish Graves' ophthalmopathy from Graves' hyperthyroidism and to predict progression to ophthalmopathy. T-cell repertoires of thyroid tissue and blood were compared in 5 or 6 hyperthyroidism patients. The independent validation cohort included 18 to 20 hyperthyroidism patients plus 17 patients who later progressed from hyperthyroidism to ophthalmopathy. Following sample collection, hyperthyroidism patients were given methimazole at a starting dose of 30 mg daily, and ophthalmopathy patients were given high-dose intravenous methylprednisolone. In total, approximately 140 blood samples were TCR-sequenced: 40 to 45 ophthalmopathy, approximately 75 hyperthyroidism and about 17 hyperthyroidism-to-ophthalmopathy patients. A discovery set of 100 patients (more than 40 ophthalmopathy, 55 to 65 stable hyperthyroidism) was enrolled to explore V-J signatures distinguishing ophthalmopathy from hyperthyroidism.

For repertoire sequencing, the TCR beta CDR3 regions were amplified from RNA transcripts. HTBI primers and the Qiagen OneStep RT-PCR kit were used in a first-round RT-PCR, which was followed by a second-round multiplex PCR, size selection and purification. Libraries were sequenced paired-end with 100 bp reads on an Illumina HiSeq2000. On the study's bioinformatics: SOAPnuke was used for read processing, and reads with adapters, uncalled bases, a mean Phred below 15, or no exact constant-primer or identifier match were discarded. High-quality paired reads were merged with COPE v1.2.5. Unique nucleotide sequences were defined as clonotypes and aligned to IMGT TRB V, D and J references using MiTCR v1.1. The analysis was limited to V-J combinations with a frequency above 0.0001, which together covered 99.2% of the repertoires. A TCR clonal expansion and chaos score per V-J combination was defined as the ratio of F50 clonal expansion to chaos observed in the TCRdist matrix. Welch's t-statistics and random forest were used to reduce the features to 13 V-J combinations, which were then used as input to a naive Bayes classifier. The similarity between thyroid and blood repertoires was quantified using the Morisita-Horn index. TCRdb trimmed the raw reads at Q25, called clones with MiXCR and kept productive beta chains. Identical CDR3 protein sequences are pooled into one entry, listed with their most common genes and DNA. TCRdb, not the original authors, processed these V and J calls. Present in this sample are 900,000 to 1,200,000 distinct CDR3 sequences, roughly 35% of which were seen just once. The top ten clonotypes cover around 10% of the sample.

Overall study outcomes, separate from this receptor: No statistical method was used to predetermine the sample size, and group allocation was not hidden from the investigators. In validation, the model predicted ophthalmopathy progression with over 60% sensitivity and around 72% specificity; 12 predicted patients were CT-confirmed with GO in a median of about 6.2 months. Most of the expanded thyroid clonotypes with a frequency above 0.001 were also detected in blood, and it was suggested that the thyroid immune response may be reflected by blood repertoires. Ophthalmopathy was separated from stable hyperthyroidism by the 13-signature model with roughly 87% sensitivity and just under 84% specificity in cross-validation and with 80%/75% in the test set.

The hyperthyroidism patients were 18 to 65 years old and newly diagnosed, with a disease duration of less than 2 months. Patients with other autoimmune diseases, uncontrolled infections, pregnancy or lactation were excluded. Diagnosis was based on clinical symptoms, serum thyroxine, TRAb, thyroid ultrasound and orbital computed tomography. Total RNA was extracted using Trizol reagent, and RNA quality was checked on an Agilent 2100 Bioanalyzer. For CDR1 and CDR2, the germline V gene (reference sequence) lists SEHNR and FQNEAQ. Deletion took 2 bases off V and 7 bases off J, with a span of 17 bases between the germline ends. The CDR3 spans 15 residues, from the cysteine through the phenylalanine. The sequence is cut down to CDR3 DNA, 45 bases in frame from base 1. This clonotype showed up just once. Its antigen target is currently unknown. Base qualities are missing; no much larger clone stands one base away. One read alone makes for weak evidence.

The chain couples TRBV7-9 to TRBJ1-2; the D gene is not confidently resolved. Sequenced sample: peripheral blood or thyroid tissue (not recorded which). This clonotype was sampled from an adult man with Graves' hyperthyroidism. The bases are TGTGCCAGCAGCTTAAGGCGAACTGGGAAATTTGGCTACACCTTC. Translated, this gives CASSLRRTGKFGYTF.